What follows is one TCR beta chain and its context. Its antigen is unknown. Each CDR3 protein gets one entry after TCRdb re-called the 5' RACE reads with MiXCR. The repertoire includes about 33,000 distinct CDR3 sequences, about 10% of them detected once, and about 30% sits in the top ten. The data derive from a study of spatial heterogeneity in lung cancer. Indicated time point: blood at routine non-recurrence follow-up after resection. Germline CDR1 and CDR2: SGHDT and YYEEEE. Trimming at V came to 5 bases and at J to 4 bases, leaving 5 bases not matched to a gene. The CDR3 consists of 13 residues. Findings of the study overall: In blood, ubiquitous expanded tumor TCRs appeared more at resection than follow-up.

The chain employs TRBV5-6 and TRBJ2-5, with TRBD1 identical over 7 bases. The specimen comprised PBMCs, sampled at follow-up. The receptor comes from a female donor with early-stage non-small cell lung cancer. DNA for the CDR3: TGTGCCAGCAGGTTAGGGGGCCGAGAGACCCAGTACTTC. Encoded protein: CASRLGGRETQYF.